The 24 T cell receptor beta chains presented below share a single source sample, sequenced in a study of CD8 T cells in ankylosing spondylitis. Study observations and caveats: What seemed typical of ankylosing spondylitis blood was a TCR beta motif built from roughly eight highly homologous variants.

No antigens are known for them. TCRdb passed the 5' RACE reads through MiXCR, listing each CDR3 protein once. The profile shows over 600,000 distinct CDR3 sequences, 15% to 20% of them singletons. What was sequenced was blood, either unsorted or a sorted T cell fraction (not recorded which). Source of these receptors: a male donor with ankylosing spondylitis.

This clonotype was detected only a few times. This chain uses TRBV4-1 with TRBJ2-3, with 9 nucleotides matching TRBD2. The V gene's germline CDR1 is MGHRA and CDR2 YSYEKL. This CDR3 region has 19 residues. The V segment lost 1 base and the J segment 0 bases; nucleotides outside the gene matches: 11. CDR3: CASSQGPPTSGASTDTQYF. As DNA, the CDR3 is TGCGCCAGCAGCCAAGGTCCCCCGACTAGCGGAGCCAGCACAGATACGCAGTATTTT.

This clonotype has a count of ten or more. The chain employs TRBV4-3 and TRBJ2-2; 11 positions agree with TRBD1. The V segment lost 3 bases and the J segment 4 bases; nucleotides outside the gene matches: 1. Germline V CDR1 and CDR2: LGHNA, YSLEER. This CDR3 has 15 residues. CDR3 coding DNA: TGCGCCAGCAGCCAGGGGACAGGGGGCACCGGGGAGCTGTTTTTT. Amino acid sequence: CASSQGTGGTGELFF.

CDR3 nucleotides: TGTGCCAGCAGTTTTGGAGGCAGGGGGCTTACTGGCTACACCTTC. Translated: CASSFGGRGLTGYTF. The chain carries TRBV28 and TRBJ1-2; 8 positions match TRBD1. J was trimmed by 7 bases and V by 3 bases; bases with no gene match: 10. The germline CDR1 and CDR2 sequences are MDHEN and SYDVKM. The CDR3 sequence is 15 residues long.

This clonotype occurred a few times. The chain is built from TRBV7-9 and TRBJ1-1; 7 nucleotides line up with TRBD1. This CDR3 is built from 14 residues. Germline V CDR1 and CDR2: SEHNR, FQNEAQ (reference sequence). The junction had 6 bases not matched to a gene; V was cut back by 4 bases and J by 4 bases. In DNA, the CDR3 is TGTGCCAGCAGCTCCTCAGGGGGTGGCACTGAAGCTTTCTTT. Its protein is CASSSSGGGTEAFF. Based on the CDR3 plus reference TRBV7-9 and TRBJ1-1, the full variable domain is DTGVSQNPRHKITKRGQNVTFRCDPISEHNRLYWYRQTLGQGPEFLTYFQNEAQLEKSRLLSDRFSAERPKGSFSTLEIQRTEQGDSAMYLCASSSSGGGTEAFFGQGTRLTVV.

V is TRBV7-2 and J is TRBJ2-7; D not resolved. V gave up 4 bases and J gave up 2 bases, with 15 bases separating them. This CDR3 contains 15 residues. Germline CDR1 and CDR2: SGHTA and FQGNSA. Written as DNA, the CDR3 is TGTGCCAGCAGCTCCGACCCCCCCGGGCCCTACGAGCAGTACTTC. Protein product: CASSSDPPGPYEQYF.

The chain carries TRBV7-9 and TRBJ2-1, with 7 bases aligning to TRBD2. Germline V gene lookup returns CDR1 SEHNR and CDR2 FQNEAQ (reference sequence). J gave up 6 bases and V 5 bases, and 7 bases lay outside the gene matches. CDR3 length: 14 amino acids. CDR3 loop: CASSRGDRPNEQFF. The CDR3 nucleotides are TGTGCCAGCAGCCGGGGGGACCGACCCAATGAGCAGTTCTTC.

Of note for this clonotype: A read error may account for a junction end that differs from germline. The CDR3 loop is CAISLSWGDGTGSSYEQYF. For the CDR3, the DNA is TGTGCCATCAGTTTAAGTTGGGGGGACGGGACAGGATCCTCCTACGAGCAGTACTTC. The chain uses TRBV12-3 or TRBV12-4 and TRBJ2-7; 8 bases align to TRBD1. The CDR3 is 19 amino acids.

This clonotype has only a few counts. The chain has TRBV7-9 and TRBJ1-1, with 7 bases lining up with TRBD1. Germline V CDR1 and CDR2: SEHNR, FQNEAQ (reference sequence). J was trimmed by 7 bases and V by 8 bases; bases with no gene match: 13. The CDR3 consists of 14 residues. CDR3 DNA: TGTGCCAGCGACAACCGGGGACAGCAGAATGAAGCTTTCTTT. This gives the protein CASDNRGQQNEAFF.

In its sample, this clonotype was seen a few times. This chain joins TRBV15 and TRBJ1-2; D unclear. The germline CDR1 and CDR2 sequences are LNHNV and YYDKDF (reference sequence). The CDR3 totals 14 residues. V lost 0 bases to trimming and J lost 7 bases, with 12 bases between them. The CDR3 sequence is CATSRDLKDVGYTF. As DNA, the CDR3 is TGTGCCACCAGCAGAGATCTCAAGGATGTTGGCTACACCTTC.

The chain has TRBV5-1 and TRBJ1-1, with 9 bases matching TRBD1. V lost 4 bases, J lost 4 bases, and 8 bases stayed unmatched. The CDR3 is 15 residues long. Germline-derived CDR1 and CDR2 are SGHRS and YFSETQ. CDR3 nucleotides: TGCGCCAGCAGCCAGGAGGGACAGGGCGGCACTGAAGCTTTCTTT. Amino acid sequence: CASSQEGQGGTEAFF.

This clonotype was recorded a few times. The chain has TRBV24-1 and TRBJ2-3; the match to TRBD2 covers 7 bases. The CDR3 runs 19 residues. The V gene's germline CDR1 is KGHDR and CDR2 SFDVKD. V shed 4 bases, J shed 1 base, and the junction held 16 bases outside the gene matches. In DNA, the CDR3 is TGTGCCACCAGTGAGGGCGTGGGGCGGGAGCCCCCACGCACAGATACGCAGTATTTT. Translation: CATSEGVGREPPRTDTQYF.

The J gene is TRBJ1-2, the V gene TRBV5-1, with D possibly matching TRBD1 (6 bases). The CDR3 spans 18 residues. Trimming took off 4 bases at V and 8 bases at J, with 30 bases between the two ends. CDR1 SGHRS and CDR2 YFSETQ come from the germline V gene. CDR3 amino acids: CASSADRDTRRPCCGYTF. The DNA for the CDR3 is TGCGCCAGCAGCGCAGACCGGGACACCCGCCGTCCTTGTTGCGGCTACACCTTC.

There are a few counts of this clonotype. The rearrangement joins TRBV11-2 to TRBJ2-3; TRBD1 agrees at 7 bases. The CDR3 consists of 18 residues. V dropped 2 bases and J dropped 0; count of bases not matched to a gene: 11. The germline CDR1 and CDR2 sequences are SGHAT and FQNNGV. The CDR3 region has the DNA TGTGCCAGCAGCTTAATTCGGCCCAGGGGGTTTAGCACAGATACGCAGTATTTT. It specifies CASSLIRPRGFSTDTQYF.

This clonotype turned up a few times. The rearrangement joins TRBV24-1 to TRBJ2-3; 8 nucleotides align to TRBD2. CDR1 and CDR2 from the germline V gene are KGHDR and SFDVKD. This CDR3 region has 16 residues. The J segment lost 2 bases and the V segment lost 5 bases, leaving 8 bases of the junction unmatched. CDR3 sequence reads: CATSAGGGTDTDTQYF. DNA for the CDR3: TGTGCCACCAGTGCCGGCGGGGGGACCGACACAGATACGCAGTATTTT.

The J gene is TRBJ2-7, the V gene TRBV7-8; tentative D call: TRBD2 (6 bases). This CDR3 region has 12 residues. V lost 7 bases, J lost 4 bases, and 11 bases lay in between. Germline CDR1 and CDR2: SGHVS and FQNEAQ. CDR3 DNA sequence: TGTGCCAGCACCGGTGGGGGGTACGAGCAGTACTTC. This sequence encodes CASTGGGYEQYF.

The chain recombines TRBV7-2 with TRBJ2-3; the D gene is possibly TRBD2 (6 bases). Germline V lookup: CDR1 SGHTA, CDR2 FQGNSA. Trimming pared 5 bases from V and 0 bases from J, leaving 12 bases between. This CDR3 region has 15 residues. As DNA, the CDR3 is TGTGCCAGCAGCGTCTGGGCGGGAAGCACAGATACGCAGTATTTT. Translated, it gives CASSVWAGSTDTQYF.

This clonotype occurred a few times. This chain joins TRBV5-1 and TRBJ1-1, with unresolved D. CDR3 length: 15 amino acids. The germline CDR1 and CDR2 sequences are SGHRS and YFSETQ. V lost 1 base to trimming and J lost 4 bases, with 14 bases between them. In DNA, the CDR3 is TGCGCCAGCAGCTTGATGGCAGGAGGAGGCACTGAAGCTTTCTTT. Its translation is CASSLMAGGGTEAFF.

This clonotype was detected a few times. V usage is TRBV28 and J usage is TRBJ2-5; TRBD2 is a possible D gene (6 bases). Germline V gene data show CDR1 as MDHEN and CDR2 as SYDVKM. With 10 bases removed from V and 1 base from J, the gap between germline ends came to 28 bases. This CDR3 comprises 18 residues. CDR3 DNA: TGTGCCACCCCCCCTAGGGTTGTCGGACTACCGTTCCAAGAGACCCAGTACTTC. It translates to CATPPRVVGLPFQETQYF. Filled out from reference TRBV28 and TRBJ2-5, the complete variable domain reads DVKVTQSSRYLVKRTGEKVFLECVQDMDHENMFWYRQDPGLGLRLIYFSYDVKMKEKGDIPEGYSVSREKKERFSLILESASTNQTSMYLCATPPRVVGLPFQETQYFGPGTRLLVL.

This clonotype was counted a few times. The chain couples TRBV12-3 or TRBV12-4 to TRBJ2-5; 11 nucleotides align to TRBD2. Trimming at V came to 5 bases and at J to 5 bases, leaving 13 bases not matched to a gene. The CDR3 is 17 residues long. CDR3: CASSPTISGRAEETQYF. The DNA for the CDR3 is TGTGCCAGCAGTCCAACAATTAGCGGGAGGGCCGAGGAGACCCAGTACTTC.

This clonotype was counted a few times. The chain combines TRBV20-1 with TRBJ1-5; no firm D call. V was shortened by 5 bases and J by 0 bases, with 14 bases between the two germline ends. CDR3 size: 15 residues. CDR1 is DFQATT and CDR2 is SNEGSKA in the germline V gene (reference sequence). The CDR3 loop is CSAQTGSDSNQPQHF. The CDR3 nucleotides are TGCAGTGCTCAGACCGGGAGCGATAGCAATCAGCCCCAGCATTTT.

The chain uses TRBV5-6 and TRBJ2-2, with TRBD1 matching over 9 bases. Germline-derived CDR1 and CDR2 are SGHDT and YYEEEE. V lost 7 bases to trimming and J lost 5 bases; unmatched junction nucleotides: 12. CDR3 length: 16 amino acids. The CDR3 DNA reads as TGTGCCAGCCGGAAAACCGGGACAGGGTCGACCGGGGAGCTGTTTTTT. Its translation is CASRKTGTGSTGELFF. Together with reference TRBV5-6 and TRBJ2-2, the CDR3 gives the full variable domain: DAGVTQSPTHLIKTRGQQVTLRCSPKSGHDTVSWYQQALGQGPQFIFQYYEEEERQRGNFPDRFSGHQFPNYSSELNVNALLLGDSALYLCASRKTGTGSTGELFFGEGSRLTVL.

This clonotype was counted at least ten times. The J gene is TRBJ2-7, the V gene TRBV27, with a weak D call TRBD2 (6 bases). Germline V gene data show CDR1 as MNHEY and CDR2 as SMNVEV (reference sequence). Trimming took 7 bases from V and 4 from J, leaving 14 bases between them. The CDR3 has 13 residues. The CDR3 nucleotides read TGTGCCAGCAAAGGGACTGGAAATTACGAGCAGTACTTC. Translated: CASKGTGNYEQYF.

The chain is built from TRBV10-3 and TRBJ2-7; possible D gene TRBD1, 6 bases. This CDR3 contains 14 residues. V lost 10 bases, J lost 3 bases, and 19 bases lay in between. Germline V lookup: CDR1 ENHRY, CDR2 SYGVKD. In DNA form, the CDR3 reads TGTGCCAGCCGCCCAGGGGATCGCCTCTACGAGCAGTACTTC. Amino acids: CASRPGDRLYEQYF.

The chain uses TRBV9 and TRBJ2-7; D possibly corresponds to TRBD1 (6 bases). Germline V CDR1 and CDR2: SGDLS, YYNGEE. V lost 3 bases and J 3 bases, leaving 13 bases between the germline ends. There are 14 residues in the CDR3. CDR3 sequence: CASSAGTSYYEQYF. The CDR3 nucleotides read TGTGCCAGCAGCGCCGGGACATCCTACTACGAGCAGTACTTC. The entire variable domain, with the rest obtained from reference TRBV9 and TRBJ2-7, is as follows: DSGVTQTPKHLITATGQRVTLRCSPRSGDLSVYWYQQSLDQGLQFLIQYYNGEERAKGNILERFSAQQFPDLHSELNLSSLELGDSALYFCASSAGTSYYEQYFGPGTRLTVT.